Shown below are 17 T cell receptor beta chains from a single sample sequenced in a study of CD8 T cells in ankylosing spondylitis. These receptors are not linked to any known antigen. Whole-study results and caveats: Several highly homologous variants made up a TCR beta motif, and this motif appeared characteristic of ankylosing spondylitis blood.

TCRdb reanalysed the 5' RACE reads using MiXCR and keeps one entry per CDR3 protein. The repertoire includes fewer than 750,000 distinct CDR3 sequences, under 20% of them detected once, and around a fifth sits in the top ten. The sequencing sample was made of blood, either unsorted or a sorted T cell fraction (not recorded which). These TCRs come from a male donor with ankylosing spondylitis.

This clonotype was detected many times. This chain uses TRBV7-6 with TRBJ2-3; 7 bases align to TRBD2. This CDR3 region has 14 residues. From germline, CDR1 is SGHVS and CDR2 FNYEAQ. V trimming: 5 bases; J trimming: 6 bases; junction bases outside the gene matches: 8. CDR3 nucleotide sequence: TGTGCCAGCAGCGCAGGACTAGGAGACGATACGCAGTATTTT. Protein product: CASSAGLGDDTQYF.

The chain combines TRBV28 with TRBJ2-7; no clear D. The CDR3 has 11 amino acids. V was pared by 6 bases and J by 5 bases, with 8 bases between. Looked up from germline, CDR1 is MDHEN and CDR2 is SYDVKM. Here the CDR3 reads CASRLNHEQYF. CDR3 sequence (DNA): TGTGCCAGCAGACTAAACCACGAGCAGTACTTC.

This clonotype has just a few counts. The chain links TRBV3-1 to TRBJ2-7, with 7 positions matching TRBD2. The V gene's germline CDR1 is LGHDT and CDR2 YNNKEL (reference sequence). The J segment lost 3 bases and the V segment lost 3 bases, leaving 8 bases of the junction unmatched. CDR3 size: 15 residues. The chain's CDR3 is CASSHGNRDYYEQYF. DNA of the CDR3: TGTGCCAGCAGCCACGGGAACCGGGACTACTACGAGCAGTACTTC.

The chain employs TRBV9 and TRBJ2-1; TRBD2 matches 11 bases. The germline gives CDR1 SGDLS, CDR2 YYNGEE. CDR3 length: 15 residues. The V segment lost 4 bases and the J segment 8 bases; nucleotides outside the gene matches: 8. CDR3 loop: CASSPWVAGGDEQFF. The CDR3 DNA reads TGTGCCAGCAGCCCCTGGGTAGCGGGGGGGGATGAGCAGTTCTTC.

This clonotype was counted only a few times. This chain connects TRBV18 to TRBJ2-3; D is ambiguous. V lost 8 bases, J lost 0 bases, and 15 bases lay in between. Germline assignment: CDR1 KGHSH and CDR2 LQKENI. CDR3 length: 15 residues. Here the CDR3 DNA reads TGTGCCAGCGTCACGGCGTTGCCTAGCACAGATACGCAGTATTTT. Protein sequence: CASVTALPSTDTQYF.

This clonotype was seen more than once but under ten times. The CDR3 DNA is TGTGCCATCTCTTCGTCTGGGGGTCCAGATACGCAGTATTTT. This encodes CAISSSGGPDTQYF. V and J are TRBV10-3 and TRBJ2-3, with D possibly being TRBD1 or TRBD2 (5 bases each). This CDR3 has 14 amino acids. The germline gives CDR1 ENHRY, CDR2 SYGVKD. Trimming shortened V by 8 bases and J by 4 bases, and 16 bases separated the two germline ends.

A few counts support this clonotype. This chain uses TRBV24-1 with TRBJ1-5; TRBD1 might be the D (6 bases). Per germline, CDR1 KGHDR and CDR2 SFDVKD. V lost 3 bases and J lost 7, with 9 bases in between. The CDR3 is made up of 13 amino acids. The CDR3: CATSDPQGQPQHF. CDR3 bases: TGTGCCACCAGTGATCCACAGGGCCAGCCCCAGCATTTT.

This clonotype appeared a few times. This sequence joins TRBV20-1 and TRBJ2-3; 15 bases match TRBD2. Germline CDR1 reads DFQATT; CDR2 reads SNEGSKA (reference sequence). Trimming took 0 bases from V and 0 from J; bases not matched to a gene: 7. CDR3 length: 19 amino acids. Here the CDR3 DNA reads TGCAGTGCTAGAGATGGGACTAGCGGGGGGCTATATAGCACAGATACGCAGTATTTT. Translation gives CSARDGTSGGLYSTDTQYF.

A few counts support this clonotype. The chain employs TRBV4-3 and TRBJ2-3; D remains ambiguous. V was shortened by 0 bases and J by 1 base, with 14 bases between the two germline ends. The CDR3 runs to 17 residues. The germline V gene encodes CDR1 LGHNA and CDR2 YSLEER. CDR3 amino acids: CASSQDRMWQGTDTQYF. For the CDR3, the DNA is TGCGCCAGCAGCCAAGATCGTATGTGGCAGGGCACAGATACGCAGTATTTT.

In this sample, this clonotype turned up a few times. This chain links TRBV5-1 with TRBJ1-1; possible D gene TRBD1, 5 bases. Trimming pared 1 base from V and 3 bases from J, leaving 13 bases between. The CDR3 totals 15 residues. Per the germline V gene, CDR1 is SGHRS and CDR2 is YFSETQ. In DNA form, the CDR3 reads TGCGCCAGCAGCTTGATCGCGGGGGGGGACACTGAAGCTTTCTTT. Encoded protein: CASSLIAGGDTEAFF.

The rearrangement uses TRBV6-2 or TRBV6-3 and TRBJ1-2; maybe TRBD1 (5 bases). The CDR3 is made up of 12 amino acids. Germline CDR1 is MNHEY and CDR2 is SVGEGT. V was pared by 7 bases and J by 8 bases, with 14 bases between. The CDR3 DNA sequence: TGTGCCAGCACCGAACCGGGACGAGGCTACACCTTC. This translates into CASTEPGRGYTF.

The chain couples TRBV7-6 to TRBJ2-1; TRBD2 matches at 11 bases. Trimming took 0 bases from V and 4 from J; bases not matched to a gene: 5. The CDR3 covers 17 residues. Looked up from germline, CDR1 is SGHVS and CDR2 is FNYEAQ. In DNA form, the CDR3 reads TGTGCCAGCAGCTTAGCCCCTCTAGCGGGGGGATACAATGAGCAGTTCTTC. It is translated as CASSLAPLAGGYNEQFF.

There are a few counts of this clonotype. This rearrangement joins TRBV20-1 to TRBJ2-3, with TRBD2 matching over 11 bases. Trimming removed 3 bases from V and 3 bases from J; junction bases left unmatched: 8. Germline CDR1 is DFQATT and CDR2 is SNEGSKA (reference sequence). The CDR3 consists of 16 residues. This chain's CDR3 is CSASQPGLADTDTQYF. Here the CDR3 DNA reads TGCAGTGCTAGCCAGCCGGGACTAGCGGATACAGATACGCAGTATTTT.

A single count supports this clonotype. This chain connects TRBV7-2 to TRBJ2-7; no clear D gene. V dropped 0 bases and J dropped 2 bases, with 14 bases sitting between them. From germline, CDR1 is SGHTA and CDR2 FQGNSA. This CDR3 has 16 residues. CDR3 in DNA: TGTGCCAGCAGCTTAGCGCCGACTGTACCTACCTACGAGCAGTACTTC. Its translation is CASSLAPTVPTYEQYF.

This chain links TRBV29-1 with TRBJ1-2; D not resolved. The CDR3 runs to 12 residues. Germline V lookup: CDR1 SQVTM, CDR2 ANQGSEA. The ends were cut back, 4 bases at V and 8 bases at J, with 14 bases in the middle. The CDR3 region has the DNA TGCAGCGTTGTGTCCCCTAACGGGGGCTACACCTTC. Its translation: CSVVSPNGGYTF. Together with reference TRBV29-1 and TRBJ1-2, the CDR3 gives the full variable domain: SAVISQKPSRDICQRGTSLTIQCQVDSQVTMMFWYRQQPGQSLTLIATANQGSEATYESGFVIDKFPISRPNLTFSTLTVSNMSPEDSSIYLCSVVSPNGGYTFGSGTRLTVV.

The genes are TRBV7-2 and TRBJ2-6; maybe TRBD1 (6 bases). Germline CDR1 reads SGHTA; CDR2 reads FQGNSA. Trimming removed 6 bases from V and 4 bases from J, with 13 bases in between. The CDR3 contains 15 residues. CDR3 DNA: TGTGCCAGCAGTTACAGGGTACCCGGGGCCAACGTCCTGACTTTC. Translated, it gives CASSYRVPGANVLTF.

The CDR3 sequence: CASTIDRNIQYF. The CDR3 DNA reads TGTGCCAGCACAATCGACAGAAACATTCAGTACTTC. This chain joins TRBV12-3 or TRBV12-4 and TRBJ2-4; a weak D match, TRBD1 (5 bases). The germline V and J ends were trimmed by 7 bases and 6 bases, with 10 bases remaining between them. This CDR3 has 12 amino acids.